The clone carrying this T cell receptor (beta chain) was seen a single time. Trimming took off 6 bases at V and 3 bases at J, with 9 bases between the two ends. The CDR3 covers 13 residues. Germline CDR1 reads SNHLY; CDR2 reads FYNNEI. The data were taken from a study of PD-L1 blockade in urothelial cancer. Study-wide background: Blood was subjected to analysis at 3 weeks (second dose) and 6 weeks following treatment start.

TCRdb keeps only in-frame clones here, not all; method: immunoSEQ multiplex PCR. The sample holds 45,000 to 65,000 clones; 84% are singletons and the top ten take 5.8%. This clonotype originated in a man between 40 and 49 years old with urothelial cancer. The sample was PBMCs, taken around atezolizumab (anti-PD-L1) treatment. The chain couples TRBV2 to TRBJ1-5; tentatively, D is TRBD1 (6 bases). The CDR3 region has the DNA TGTGCCAGCAGGGACAGCCCCAATCAGCCCCAGCATTTT. This codes for CASRDSPNQPQHF.